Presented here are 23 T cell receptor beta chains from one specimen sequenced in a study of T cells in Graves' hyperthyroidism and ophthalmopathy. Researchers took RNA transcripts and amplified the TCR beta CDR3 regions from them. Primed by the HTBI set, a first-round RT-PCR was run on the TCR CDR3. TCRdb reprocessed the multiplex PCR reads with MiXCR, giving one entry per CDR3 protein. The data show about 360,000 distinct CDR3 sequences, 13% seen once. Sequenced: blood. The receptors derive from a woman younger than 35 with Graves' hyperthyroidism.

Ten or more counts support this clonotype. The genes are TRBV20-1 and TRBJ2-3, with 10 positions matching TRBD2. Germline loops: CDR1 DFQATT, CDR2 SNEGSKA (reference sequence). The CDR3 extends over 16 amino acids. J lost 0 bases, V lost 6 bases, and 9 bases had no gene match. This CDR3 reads CSALGLAGVSTDTQYF. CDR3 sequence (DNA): TGCAGTGCCCTCGGGCTAGCGGGGGTTAGCACAGATACGCAGTATTTT.

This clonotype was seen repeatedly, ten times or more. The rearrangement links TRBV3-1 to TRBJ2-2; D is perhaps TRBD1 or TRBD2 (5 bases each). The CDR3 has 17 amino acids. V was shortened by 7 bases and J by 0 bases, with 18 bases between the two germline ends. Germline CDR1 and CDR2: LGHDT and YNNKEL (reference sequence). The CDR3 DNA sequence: TGTGCCAGCACCCTAAGCTGGGGGTCTCCGAACACCGGGGAGCTGTTTTTT. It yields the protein CASTLSWGSPNTGELFF. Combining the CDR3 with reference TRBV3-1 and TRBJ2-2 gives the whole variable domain DTAVSQTPKYLVTQMGNDKSIKCEQNLGHDTMYWYKQDSKKFLKIMFSYNNKELIINETVPNRFSPKSPDKAHLNLHINSLELGDSAVYFCASTLSWGSPNTGELFFGEGSRLTVL.

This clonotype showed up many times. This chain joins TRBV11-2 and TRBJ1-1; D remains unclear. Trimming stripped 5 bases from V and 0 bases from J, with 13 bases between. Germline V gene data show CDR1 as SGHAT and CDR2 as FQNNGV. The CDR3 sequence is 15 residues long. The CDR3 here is CASSTRANMNTEAFF. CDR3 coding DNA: TGTGCCAGCAGCACAAGAGCCAACATGAACACTGAAGCTTTCTTT. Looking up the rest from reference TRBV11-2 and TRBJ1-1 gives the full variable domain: EAGVAQSPRYKIIEKRQSVAFWCNPISGHATLYWYQQILGQGPKLLIQFQNNGVVDDSQLPKDRFSAERLKGVDSTLKIQPAKLEDSAVYLCASSTRANMNTEAFFGQGTRLTVV.

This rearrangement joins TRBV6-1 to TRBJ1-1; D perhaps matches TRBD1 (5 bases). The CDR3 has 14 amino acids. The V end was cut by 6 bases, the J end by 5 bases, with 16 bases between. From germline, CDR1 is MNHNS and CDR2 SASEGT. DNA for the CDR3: TGTGCCAGCAGCCTTAAGTGGGGGGGAACTGAAGCTTTCTTT. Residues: CASSLKWGGTEAFF.

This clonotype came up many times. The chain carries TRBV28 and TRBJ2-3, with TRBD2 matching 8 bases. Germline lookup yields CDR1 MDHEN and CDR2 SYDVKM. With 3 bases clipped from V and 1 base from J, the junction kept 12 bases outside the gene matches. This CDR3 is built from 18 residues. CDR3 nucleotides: TGTGCCAGCAGTTTCCCTATTGGGGGACTAGAACGCACAGATACGCAGTATTTT. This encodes CASSFPIGGLERTDTQYF.

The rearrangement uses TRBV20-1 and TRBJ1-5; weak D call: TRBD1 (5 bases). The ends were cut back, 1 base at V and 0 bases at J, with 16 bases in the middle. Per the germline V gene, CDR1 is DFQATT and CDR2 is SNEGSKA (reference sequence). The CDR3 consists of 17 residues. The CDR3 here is CSARGRGKDSSNQPQHF. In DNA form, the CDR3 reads TGCAGTGCTAGAGGGCGCGGAAAAGACAGTAGCAATCAGCCCCAGCATTTT.

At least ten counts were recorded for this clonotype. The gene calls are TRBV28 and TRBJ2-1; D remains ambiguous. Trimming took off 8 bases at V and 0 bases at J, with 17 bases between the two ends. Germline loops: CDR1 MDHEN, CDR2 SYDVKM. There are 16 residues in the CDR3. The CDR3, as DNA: TGTGCCAGCTCACATTATTCCGGTCCCTCCTACAATGAGCAGTTCTTC. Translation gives CASSHYSGPSYNEQFF.

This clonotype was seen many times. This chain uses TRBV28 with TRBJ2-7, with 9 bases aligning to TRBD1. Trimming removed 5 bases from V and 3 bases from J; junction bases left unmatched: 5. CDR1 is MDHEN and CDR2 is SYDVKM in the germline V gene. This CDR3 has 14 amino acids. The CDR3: CASSPGTGFYEQYF. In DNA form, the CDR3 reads TGTGCCAGCAGTCCCGGGACAGGGTTCTACGAGCAGTACTTC.

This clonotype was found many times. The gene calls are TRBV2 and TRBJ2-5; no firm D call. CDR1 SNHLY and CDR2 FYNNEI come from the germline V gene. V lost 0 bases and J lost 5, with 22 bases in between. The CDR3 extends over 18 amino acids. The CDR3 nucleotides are TGTGCCAGCAGTGAAGCGATAGGAGTTAGGTTGGCCGGGGAGACCCAGTACTTC. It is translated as CASSEAIGVRLAGETQYF. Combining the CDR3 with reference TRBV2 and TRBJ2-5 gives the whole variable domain EPEVTQTPSHQVTQMGQEVILRCVPISNHLYFYWYRQILGQKVEFLVSFYNNEISEKSEIFDDQFSVERPDGSNFTLKIRSTKLEDSAMYFCASSEAIGVRLAGETQYFGPGTRLLVL.

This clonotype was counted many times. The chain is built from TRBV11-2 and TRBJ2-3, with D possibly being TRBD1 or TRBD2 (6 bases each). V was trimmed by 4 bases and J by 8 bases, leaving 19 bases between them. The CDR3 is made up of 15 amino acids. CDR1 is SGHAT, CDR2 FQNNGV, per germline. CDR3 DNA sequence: TGTGCCAGCAGCTCTACCCCCCGGGGGCCGGGTACGCAGTATTTT. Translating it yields CASSSTPRGPGTQYF.

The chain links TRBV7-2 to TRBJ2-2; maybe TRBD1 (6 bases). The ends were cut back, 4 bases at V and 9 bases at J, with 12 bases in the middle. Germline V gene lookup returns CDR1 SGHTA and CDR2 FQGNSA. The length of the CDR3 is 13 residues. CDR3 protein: CASSSGQLWELFF. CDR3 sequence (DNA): TGTGCCAGCAGCTCTGGACAGCTTTGGGAGCTGTTTTTT.

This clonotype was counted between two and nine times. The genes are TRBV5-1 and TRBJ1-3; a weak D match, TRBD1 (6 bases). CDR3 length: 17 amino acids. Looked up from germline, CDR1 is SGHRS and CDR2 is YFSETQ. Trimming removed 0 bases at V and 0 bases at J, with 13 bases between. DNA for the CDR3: TGCGCCAGCAGCTTGGGCAGGGACACTTACTCTGGAAACACCATATATTTT. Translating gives CASSLGRDTYSGNTIYF.

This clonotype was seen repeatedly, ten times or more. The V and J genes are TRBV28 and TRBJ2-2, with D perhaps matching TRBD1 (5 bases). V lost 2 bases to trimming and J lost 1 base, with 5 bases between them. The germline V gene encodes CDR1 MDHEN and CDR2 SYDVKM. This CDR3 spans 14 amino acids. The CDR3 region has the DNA TGTGCCAGCAGTTTAGGACAGAACACCGGGGAGCTGTTTTTT. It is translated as CASSLGQNTGELFF.

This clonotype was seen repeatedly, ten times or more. The CDR3 nucleotides read TGTGCCAGCGGACAGTCAACTAATGAAAAACTGTTTTTT. Its protein product is CASGQSTNEKLFF. The V call is TRBV12-3 or TRBV12-4, the J call TRBJ1-4; TRBD1 is a possible D gene (6 bases). The V end lost 8 bases, the J end lost 0 bases, and 7 bases lay between the germline ends. The CDR3 contains 13 residues.

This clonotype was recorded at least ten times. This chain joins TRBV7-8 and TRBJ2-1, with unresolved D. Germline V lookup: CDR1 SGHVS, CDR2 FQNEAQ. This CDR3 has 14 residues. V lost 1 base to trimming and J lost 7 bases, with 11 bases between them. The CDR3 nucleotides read TGTGCCAGCAGCTTAGGTCCAACCCCAAATGAGCAGTTCTTC. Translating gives CASSLGPTPNEQFF.

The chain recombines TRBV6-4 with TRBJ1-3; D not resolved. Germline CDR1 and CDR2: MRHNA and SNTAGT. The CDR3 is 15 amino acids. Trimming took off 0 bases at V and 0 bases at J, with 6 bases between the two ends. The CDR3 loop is CASSDSRHSGNTIYF. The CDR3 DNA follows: TGTGCCAGCAGTGACTCACGACACTCTGGAAACACCATATATTTT.

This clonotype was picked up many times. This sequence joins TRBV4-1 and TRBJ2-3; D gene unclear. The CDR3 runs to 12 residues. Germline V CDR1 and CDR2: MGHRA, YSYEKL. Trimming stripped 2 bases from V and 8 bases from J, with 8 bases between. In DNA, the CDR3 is TGCGCCAGCAGCCAAATGGCCGGTACGCAGTATTTT. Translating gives CASSQMAGTQYF.

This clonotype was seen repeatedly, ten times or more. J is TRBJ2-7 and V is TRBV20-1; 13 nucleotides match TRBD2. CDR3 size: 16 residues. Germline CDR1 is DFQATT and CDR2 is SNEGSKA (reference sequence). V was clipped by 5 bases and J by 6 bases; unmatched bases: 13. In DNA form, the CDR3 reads TGCAGTGCTGGGGGGGTACTAGCGGGAGGGCTGGGCGAGCAGTACTTC. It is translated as CSAGGVLAGGLGEQYF.

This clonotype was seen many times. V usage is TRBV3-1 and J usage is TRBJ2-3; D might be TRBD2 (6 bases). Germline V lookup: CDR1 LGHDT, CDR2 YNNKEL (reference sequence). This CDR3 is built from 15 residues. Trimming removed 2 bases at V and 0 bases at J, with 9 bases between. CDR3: CASSQTAGSTDTQYF. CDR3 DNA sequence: TGTGCCAGCAGCCAAACGGCGGGGAGCACAGATACGCAGTATTTT.

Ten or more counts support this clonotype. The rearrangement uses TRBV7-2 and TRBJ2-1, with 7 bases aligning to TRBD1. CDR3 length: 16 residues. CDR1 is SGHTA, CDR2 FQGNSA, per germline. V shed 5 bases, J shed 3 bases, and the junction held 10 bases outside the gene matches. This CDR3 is CASSIRLGTDYNEQFF. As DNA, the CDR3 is TGTGCCAGCAGCATAAGGCTCGGGACAGACTACAATGAGCAGTTCTTC.

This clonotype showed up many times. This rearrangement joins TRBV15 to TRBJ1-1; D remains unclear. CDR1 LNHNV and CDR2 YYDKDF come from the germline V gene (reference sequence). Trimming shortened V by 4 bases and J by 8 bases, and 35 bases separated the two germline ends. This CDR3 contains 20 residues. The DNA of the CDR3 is TGTGCCACCAGCACAAAGGAACAAGGGATCCCCGGTCACGGAACTTTAGAAGCTTTCTTT. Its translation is CATSTKEQGIPGHGTLEAFF.

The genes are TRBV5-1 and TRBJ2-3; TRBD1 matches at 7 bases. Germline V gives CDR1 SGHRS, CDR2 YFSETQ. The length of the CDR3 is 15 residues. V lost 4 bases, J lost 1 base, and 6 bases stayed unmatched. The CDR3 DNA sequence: TGCGCCAGCAGCATCTCCCAGGGGGGCACAGATACGCAGTATTTT. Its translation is CASSISQGGTDTQYF.

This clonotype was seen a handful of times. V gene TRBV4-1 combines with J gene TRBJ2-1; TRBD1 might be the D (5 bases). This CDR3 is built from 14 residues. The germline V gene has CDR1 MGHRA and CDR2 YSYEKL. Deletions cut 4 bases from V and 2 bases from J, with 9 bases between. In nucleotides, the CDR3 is TGCGCCAGCAGCCCAGACAGCCCCTACAATGAGCAGTTCTTC. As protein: CASSPDSPYNEQFF.